This TCR beta chain appears in the sequencing data of a study of blood T cell repertoires in COVID-19. In the study's own analysis: Using reference gene primer amplification, nucleated cell counts were estimated. The table came from immunoSEQ multiplex PCR; TCRdb's copy has only in-frame clones and leaves some out. That table is the source of V, J and clone size, and D and trimming were worked out from the DNA. The sample lists around 230,000 clones, 88% occurring once. Germline-derived CDR1 and CDR2 are KGHDR and SFDVKD. The CDR3 spans 18 residues. The V gene end was trimmed by 5 bases and the J gene end by 0 bases; junction bases not matched to a gene: 11.

The origin of this receptor is a woman in her 30s who had recovered from COVID-19. The sequencing sample was made of PBMCs or T cells enriched from blood (not recorded which). The V call is TRBV24-1, the J call TRBJ2-1, with TRBD1 identical over 8 bases. The CDR3 bases are TGTGCCACCAGTGGGACAGGGATGGACGGGAGCTCCTACAATGAGCAGTTCTTC. Protein product: CATSGTGMDGSSYNEQFF.